This passage covers 5 T cell receptor beta chains from one sample sequenced in a study of human T cells and chemical hapten exposure. Noted time point: patch test 1, 2 weeks after DPC sensitization. Treatment described: therapeutic diphenylcyclopropenone sensitization with weekly scalp DPC. One entry per CDR3 protein, called by TCRdb with MiXCR from the RACE reads. Among more than 150,000 distinct CDR3 sequences, around 13% were seen once, and the ten largest hold about 1.7%. The material sequenced was whole blood, taken in connection with sensitization to the hapten diphenylcyclopropenone (DPC). These receptors all come from a woman in her twenties or thirties with alopecia areata. Some clones in this sample may be carry-over from other donors' samples.

A few counts support this clonotype. The gene calls are TRBV12-3 or TRBV12-4 and TRBJ1-4; the D is unclear. The CDR3 is made up of 15 amino acids. V was cut by 3 bases and J by 3 bases, with 11 bases left in between. Here the CDR3 reads CASSFAKFPNEKLFF. DNA of the CDR3: TGTGCCAGCAGTTTCGCAAAGTTTCCTAATGAAAAACTGTTTTTT.

The rearrangement uses TRBV3-1 and TRBJ2-1; 9 positions match TRBD1. This CDR3 has 15 amino acids. After removal of 4 bases from V and 2 bases from J, the junction contained 3 bases not matched to a gene. Per the germline V gene, CDR1 is LGHDT and CDR2 is YNNKEL (reference sequence). The CDR3, as DNA: TGTGCCAGCAGCCGGGACAGGGCAACCTACAATGAGCAGTTCTTC. Residues: CASSRDRATYNEQFF.

This clonotype was recorded at least ten times. The chain carries TRBV18 and TRBJ1-2; 8 positions agree with TRBD1. This CDR3 has 15 amino acids. Germline V gives CDR1 KGHSH, CDR2 LQKENI. Trimming cost V 0 bases and J 3 bases; bases outside gene matches: 3. CDR3 nucleotides: TGTGCCAGCTCACCACCGTACAGGGGGTACTATGGCTACACCTTC. It yields the protein CASSPPYRGYYGYTF.

The chain is built from TRBV29-1 and TRBJ2-3; D could derive from TRBD1 or TRBD2 (6 bases each). Trimming took off 1 base at V and 11 bases at J, with 19 bases between the two ends. Looked up from germline, CDR1 is SQVTM and CDR2 is ANQGSEA. The CDR3 length is 14 residues. The CDR3, as DNA: TGCAGCGTTGAAGGCCCGGGGGCACGAACTATGCAGTATTTT. As protein: CSVEGPGARTMQYF.

This clonotype appeared a few times. The rearrangement uses TRBV20-1 and TRBJ2-1, with 11 bases that match TRBD2. J lost 4 bases, V lost 6 bases, and 11 bases had no gene match. CDR1 DFQATT and CDR2 SNEGSKA come from the germline V gene (reference sequence). The CDR3 loop spans 16 amino acids. CDR3 amino acids: CSADKTSGGRYNEQFF. The CDR3 DNA is TGCAGTGCGGATAAAACTAGCGGGGGACGTTACAATGAGCAGTTCTTC.